This T cell receptor (beta chain) was captured in a study of Ad26.COV2.S vaccination and SARS-CoV-2 variants. Study-level results: The study found higher spike-specific TCR breadth in vaccine than placebo recipients.

Method: immunoSEQ multiplex PCR; TCRdb's copy keeps in-frame clones and lacks some. The table lists about 350,000 clones, more than 75% of them singletons. This CDR3 spans 15 amino acids. Germline lookup yields CDR1 LNHDA and CDR2 SQIVND (reference sequence). Trimming took off 2 bases at V and 4 bases at J, with 12 bases between the two ends. The treatment: some 20 received Ad26.COV2.S at low or high dose, single or two shots; about five received placebo; per-sample allocation not given. Repertoires come from day 63 after the first vaccine or placebo injection. Donation came from an adult in Boston who was aged 18-55 years. Points on this clone: Its antigen is not identified.

This specimen was peripheral blood, taken in a trial of Ad26.COV2.S vaccine versus placebo. The TCR comes from a person aged 18-65 years who received the Ad26.COV2.S COVID-19 vaccine or a placebo. The chain carries TRBV19 and TRBJ1-3; D uncertain. CDR3 sequence (DNA): TGTGCCAGTAGTATAAAGGCCGAGGGAGGAAACACCATATATTTT. It translates to CASSIKAEGGNTIYF.